This T cell receptor beta chain was recorded in a study of cytomegalovirus exposure and HLA in healthy donors. V gave up 5 bases and J gave up 5 bases; unmatched junction bases: 5. This CDR3 has 13 residues. Germline V lookup: CDR1 MDHEN, CDR2 SYDVKM. Overall study findings and caveats: In a later analysis, TCR beta V- and J-gene trimming showed a link to a missense DCLRE1C variant. What TCR beta sequences reportedly achieved was accurate prediction of HLA-A and HLA-B alleles in most subjects.

On this clone: Its antigen is not identified.

Primers: 60 Vbeta forward and 13 Jbeta reverse. Profiled with immunoSEQ multiplex PCR; TCRdb holds only in-frame clones, not every one. The sample lists some 190,000 clones; approximately 88% were seen once. The source is a boy aged 2 to 10 in good health and CMV-seronegative. The chain employs TRBV28 and TRBJ1-2, with 7 bases lining up with TRBD1. The sample consisted of PBMCs. CDR3 DNA sequence: TGTGCCAGCAGTCCCGACAGGGAGTATGGCTACACCTTC. Encoded protein: CASSPDREYGYTF.